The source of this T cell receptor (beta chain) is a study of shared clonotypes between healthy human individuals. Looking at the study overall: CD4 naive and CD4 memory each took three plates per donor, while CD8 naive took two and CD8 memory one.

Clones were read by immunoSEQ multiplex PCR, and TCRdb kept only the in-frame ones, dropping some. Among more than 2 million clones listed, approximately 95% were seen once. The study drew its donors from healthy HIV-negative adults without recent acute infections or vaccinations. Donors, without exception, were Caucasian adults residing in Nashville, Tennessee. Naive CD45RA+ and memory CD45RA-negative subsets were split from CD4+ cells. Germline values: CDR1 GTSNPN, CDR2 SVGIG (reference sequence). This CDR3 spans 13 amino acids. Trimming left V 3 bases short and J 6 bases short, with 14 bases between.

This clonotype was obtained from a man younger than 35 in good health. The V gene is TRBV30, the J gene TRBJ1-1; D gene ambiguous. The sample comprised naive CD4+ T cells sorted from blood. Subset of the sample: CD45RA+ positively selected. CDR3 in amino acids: CAWRRTPGAEAFF. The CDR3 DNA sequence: TGTGCCTGGAGGCGGACCCCGGGCGCTGAAGCTTTCTTT.